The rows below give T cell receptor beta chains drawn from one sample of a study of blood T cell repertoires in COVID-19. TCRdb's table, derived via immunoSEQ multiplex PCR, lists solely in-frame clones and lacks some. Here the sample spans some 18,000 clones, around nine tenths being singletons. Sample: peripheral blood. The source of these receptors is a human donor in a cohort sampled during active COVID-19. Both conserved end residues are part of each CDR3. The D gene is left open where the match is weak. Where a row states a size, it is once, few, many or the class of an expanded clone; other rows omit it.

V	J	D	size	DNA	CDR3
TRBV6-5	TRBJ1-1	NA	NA	TGTGCCAGCACCATAGGTCGGGGAAACACTGAAGCTTTCTTT	CASTIGRGNTEAFF
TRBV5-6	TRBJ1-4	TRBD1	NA	TGTGCCAGCAGATCGACAGGGAGAATTGAAAAACTGTTTTTT	CASRSTGRIEKLFF
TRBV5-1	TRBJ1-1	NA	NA	TGCGCCAGCAGTAATGCGGCGGGGGCGTGGACTGAAGCTTTCTTT	CASSNAAGAWTEAFF
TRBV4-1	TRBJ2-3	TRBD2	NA	TGCGCCAGCAGCCAAGAAGATCGGTGGCGGGGGGGAGCAGATACGCAGTATTTT	CASSQEDRWRGGADTQYF
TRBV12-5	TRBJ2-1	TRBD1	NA	TGTGCTAGTGGGTACGACAGGGGTTTAATCTATGAGCAGTTCTTC	CASGYDRGLIYEQFF
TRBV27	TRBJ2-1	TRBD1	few	TGTGCCAGCAGTACCTCCGGGACAGGTTTCTACAATGAGCAGTTCTTC	CASSTSGTGFYNEQFF
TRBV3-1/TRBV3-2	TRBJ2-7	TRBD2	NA	TGTGCCAGCAGCCACCCTAGCGGGGCCCCCTACGAGCAGTACTTC	CASSHPSGAPYEQYF
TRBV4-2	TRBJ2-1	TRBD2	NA	TGTGCCAGCAGCCACTTCCAACTCCGGACTAGCGGGATCAATGAGCAGTTCTTC	CASSHFQLRTSGINEQFF
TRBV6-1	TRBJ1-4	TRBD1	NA	TGTGCCAGCAGCGAAGACAGGGGTGAGAATGAAAAACTGTTTTTT	CASSEDRGENEKLFF
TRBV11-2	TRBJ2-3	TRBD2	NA	TGTGCCAGCAGCTATTTGGGCGGGGGGGCCTTAGATACGCAGTATTTT	CASSYLGGGALDTQYF
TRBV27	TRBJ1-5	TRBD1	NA	TGTGCCAGCAGTCTGGGGACAGGCCATCTCCATCAGCCCCAGCATTTT	CASSLGTGHLHQPQHF
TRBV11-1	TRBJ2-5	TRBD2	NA	TGTGCCAGCAGCTGGACTAGCGGGGGGGAAGAGACCCAGTACTTC	CASSWTSGGEETQYF
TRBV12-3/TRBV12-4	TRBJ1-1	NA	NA	TGTGCCAGCAGTTTGCTTCTACGAAATGAAGCTTTCTTT	CASSLLLRNEAFF
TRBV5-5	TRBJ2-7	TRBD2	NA	TGTGCCAGCAGCTTTGGGAGGGACCCCTACGAGCAGTACTTC	CASSFGRDPYEQYF
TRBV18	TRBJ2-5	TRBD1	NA	TGTGCCAGCTCCTCCGTCTCCCCCTTCGACAGGGCGTACCAAGAGACCCAGTACTTC	CASSSVSPFDRAYQETQYF
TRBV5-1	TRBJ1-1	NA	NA	TGCGCCAGCAGCCAATCCGGTTCGGGATTGAACACTGAAGCTTTCTTT	CASSQSGSGLNTEAFF
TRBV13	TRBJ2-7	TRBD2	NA	TGTGCCAGCAGCTTAGTTGACGGGGGGAGCTCCTACGAGCAGTACTTC	CASSLVDGGSSYEQYF
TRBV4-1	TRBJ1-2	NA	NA	TGCGCCAGCAGCCCCTCACGTACGGCTAACTATGGCTACACCTTC	CASSPSRTANYGYTF
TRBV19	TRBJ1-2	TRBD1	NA	TGTGCCAGTAGTATGGACAGGGGGGGCTATGGCTACACCTTC	CASSMDRGGYGYTF
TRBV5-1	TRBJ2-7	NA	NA	TGCGCCAGCAGCTCCGACACAACCTACGAGCAGTACTTC	CASSSDTTYEQYF
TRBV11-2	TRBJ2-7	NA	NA	TGTGCCAGCAGCCGAGGGTTCTACGAGCAGTACTTC	CASSRGFYEQYF
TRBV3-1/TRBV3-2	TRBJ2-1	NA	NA	TGTGCCAGCAGCCAAGATTACAGGGGAGGCGATGAGCAGTTCTTC	CASSQDYRGGDEQFF
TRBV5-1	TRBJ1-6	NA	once	TGCGCCAGCAGCCAATTCGACTGGGATTCACCCCTCCACTTT	CASSQFDWDSPLHF
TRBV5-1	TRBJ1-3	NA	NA	TGCGCCAGCAGCTTGGCGGGGTACGGAAACACCATATATTTT	CASSLAGYGNTIYF
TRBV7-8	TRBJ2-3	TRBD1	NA	TGTGCCAGCAGGCTTCCGAGGGACAGGGGAGGTGATACGCAGTATTTT	CASRLPRDRGGDTQYF
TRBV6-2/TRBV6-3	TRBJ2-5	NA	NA	TGTGCCAGCAGTTCCGGTATACAGGTCCAAGAGACCCAGTACTTC	CASSSGIQVQETQYF
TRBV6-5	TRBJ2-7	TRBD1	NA	TGTGCCAGCAGCGGGACAGGGCGGGAGCAGTACTTC	CASSGTGREQYF
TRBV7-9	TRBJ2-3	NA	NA	TGTGCCAGCAGCCGAGACACAGATACGCAGTATTTT	CASSRDTDTQYF
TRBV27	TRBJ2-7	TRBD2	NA	TGTGCCAGCAGTTTATCGAGCGGGGGCGGCTACGAGCAGTACTTC	CASSLSSGGGYEQYF
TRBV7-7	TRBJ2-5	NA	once	TGTGCCAGCAGCTTAGGTCCTGCCAGCCAAGAGACCCAGTACTTC	CASSLGPASQETQYF
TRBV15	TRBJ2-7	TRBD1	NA	TGTGCCACCAGCAGAGGAACGGACAGGGCAGTTTCCTACGAGCAGTACTTC	CATSRGTDRAVSYEQYF
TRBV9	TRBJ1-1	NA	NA	TGTGCCAGCAGCATCCCGGCAGGGGAGGGGTCTGAAGCTTTCTTT	CASSIPAGEGSEAFF
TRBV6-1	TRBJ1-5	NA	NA	TGTGCCAGCAGTGAAGTCAGGCGTAGTCCCAATCAGCCCCAGCATTTT	CASSEVRRSPNQPQHF
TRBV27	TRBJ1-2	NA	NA	TGTGCCAGCATGGCCGGGAGGGGCAACTATGGCTACACCTTC	CASMAGRGNYGYTF
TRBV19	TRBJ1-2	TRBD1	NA	TGTGCCAGTAGTACGGGACAGGGGGTGAGCTACACCTTC	CASSTGQGVSYTF
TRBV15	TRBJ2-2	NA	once	TGTGCCACCAGCAGACAACTAGCAGGGGAGCTGTTTTTT	CATSRQLAGELFF
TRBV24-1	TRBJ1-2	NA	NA	TGTGCCACCAGTGATGCGGCAGGGATTAACTATGGCTACACCTTC	CATSDAAGINYGYTF
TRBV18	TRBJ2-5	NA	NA	TGTGCCAGCTCACCTCTACAGGGTAGGGCGGAGACCCAGTACTTC	CASSPLQGRAETQYF
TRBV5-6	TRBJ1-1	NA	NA	TGTGCCAGCAGCTCTCTGGGAGTAACGATCACTGAAGCTTTCTTT	CASSSLGVTITEAFF
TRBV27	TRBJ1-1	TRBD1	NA	TGTGCCAGCAACAGACAGGGACCTAACACTGAAGCTTTCTTT	CASNRQGPNTEAFF
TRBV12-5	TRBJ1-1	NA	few	TGTGCTAGTTTAGGACAGTACATATCCCGTCCCACTGAAGCTTTCTTT	CASLGQYISRPTEAFF
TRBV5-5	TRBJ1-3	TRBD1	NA	TGTGCCAGCAGCGCAACAGGGGCTTTCTCTGGAAACACCATATATTTT	CASSATGAFSGNTIYF
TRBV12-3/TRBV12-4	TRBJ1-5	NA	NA	TGTGCCAGCAGCCACGGGAGGGATCAGCCCCAGCATTTT	CASSHGRDQPQHF
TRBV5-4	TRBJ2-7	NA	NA	TGTGCCAGCAGCGTGACCGGGACACTCTCCTACGAGCAGTACTTC	CASSVTGTLSYEQYF
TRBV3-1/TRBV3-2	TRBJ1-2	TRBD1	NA	TGTGCCAGCAGCCAAAGGACAGGGACAGATGGCTACACCTTC	CASSQRTGTDGYTF
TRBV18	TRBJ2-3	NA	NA	TGTGCCAGCTCACCAATCCGTGTGTCGTCAGATACGCAGTATTTT	CASSPIRVSSDTQYF
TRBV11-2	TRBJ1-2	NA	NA	TGTGCCAGCAGCTTTCGGGGGGGTAACGGCTACACCTTC	CASSFRGGNGYTF